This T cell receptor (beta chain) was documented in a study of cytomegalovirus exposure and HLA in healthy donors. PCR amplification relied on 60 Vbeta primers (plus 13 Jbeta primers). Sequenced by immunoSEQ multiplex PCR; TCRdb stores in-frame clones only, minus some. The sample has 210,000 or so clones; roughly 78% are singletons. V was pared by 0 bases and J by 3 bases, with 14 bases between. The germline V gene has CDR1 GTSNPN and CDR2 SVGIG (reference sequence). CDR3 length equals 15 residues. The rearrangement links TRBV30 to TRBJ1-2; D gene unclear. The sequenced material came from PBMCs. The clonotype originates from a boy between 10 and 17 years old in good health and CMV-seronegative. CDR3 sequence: CAWSVRRQADYGYTF. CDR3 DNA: TGTGCCTGGAGTGTAAGGAGGCAGGCCGACTATGGCTACACCTTC.